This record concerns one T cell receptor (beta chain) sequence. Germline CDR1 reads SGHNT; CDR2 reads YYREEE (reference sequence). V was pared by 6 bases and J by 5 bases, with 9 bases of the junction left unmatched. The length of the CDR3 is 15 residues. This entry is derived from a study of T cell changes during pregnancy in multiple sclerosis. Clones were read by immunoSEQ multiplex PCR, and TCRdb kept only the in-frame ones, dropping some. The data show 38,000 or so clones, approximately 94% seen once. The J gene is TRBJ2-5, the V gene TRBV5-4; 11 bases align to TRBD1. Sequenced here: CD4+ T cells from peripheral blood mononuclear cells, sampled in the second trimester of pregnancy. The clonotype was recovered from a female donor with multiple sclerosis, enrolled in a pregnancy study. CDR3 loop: CASNFGQGAGETQYF. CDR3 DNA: TGTGCCAGCAACTTCGGACAGGGGGCGGGGGAGACCCAGTACTTC.